Many counts were recorded for the clone carrying this T cell receptor (beta chain). Its antigen is unidentified. Each CDR3 protein gets one entry after TCRdb re-called the 5' RACE reads with MiXCR. The sample consists of 9,500 to 10,000 distinct CDR3 sequences, 6.3% of them appearing once. Time point reported: sample taken at primary tumor resection. The donors, fewer than 90 patients with untreated early-stage non-small cell lung cancer, provided the samples. The authors sequenced whole RNA from tumor, nontumor lung or frozen PBMC without sorting. The data derive from a study of spatial heterogeneity in lung cancer. Whole-study context: Raw-read counts averaged over ten per unique TCR and UMI combination.

From germline, CDR1 is LGHNA and CDR2 YSLEER. V was clipped by 1 base and J by 1 base, with 14 bases between them. The CDR3 sequence is 17 residues long. General observations from the study: Coverage of tumor T cells, by estimate, reached around 7% for alpha chains and more than 11% for beta chains. For expanded intratumoral alpha and beta TCRs, counts tracked tumor mutation counts.

The V gene is TRBV4-3, the J gene TRBJ1-3; no definite D call. Material: lung tumor tissue, obtained at surgery. This receptor was taken from a female donor with early-stage non-small cell lung cancer. The CDR3 is CASSQGVGPVSGNTIYF. The CDR3 bases are TGCGCCAGCAGCCAAGGGGTAGGGCCCGTATCTGGAAACACCATATATTTT.